Each of the 25 T cell receptor beta chains below was sequenced from the same sample in a study of shared clonotypes between healthy human individuals. Clones were read by immunoSEQ multiplex PCR, and TCRdb kept only the in-frame ones, dropping some. Of about 1 million clones in the sample, approximately 72% were seen once. The sample taken for sequencing was memory CD4+ T cells sorted from blood. This sample's subset: CD45RA-negative fraction. These receptors came from a man between 18 and 35 years old in good health.

J is TRBJ2-3 and V is TRBV11-2, with 8 bases that match TRBD2. The germline V gene encodes CDR1 SGHAT and CDR2 FQNNGV. This CDR3 has 17 residues. Germline trimming cut 1 base from V and 2 bases from J; bases unmatched to any gene: 8. The CDR3 sequence: CASSLAVGSGVTDTQYF. The DNA of the CDR3 is TGTGCCAGCAGCTTAGCAGTGGGTAGCGGGGTCACAGATACGCAGTATTTT. Combining the CDR3 with reference TRBV11-2 and TRBJ2-3 gives the whole variable domain EAGVAQSPRYKIIEKRQSVAFWCNPISGHATLYWYQQILGQGPKLLIQFQNNGVVDDSQLPKDRFSAERLKGVDSTLKIQPAKLEDSAVYLCASSLAVGSGVTDTQYFGPGTRLTVL.

The rearrangement links TRBV18 to TRBJ2-2; D remains unclear. The CDR3 contains 14 residues. CDR1 and CDR2 from the germline V gene are KGHSH and LQKENI. The germline V and J ends were trimmed by 0 bases and 7 bases, with 9 bases remaining between them. The CDR3 here is CASSPPGRNGELFF. CDR3 bases: TGTGCCAGCTCACCACCCGGACGAAACGGGGAGCTGTTTTTT.

The chain has TRBV5-1 and TRBJ2-1; D unresolved. The CDR3 sequence is 16 residues long. The V gene lost 4 bases and the J gene lost 5 bases, with 19 bases spanning the gap. Per the germline V gene, CDR1 is SGHRS and CDR2 is YFSETQ. CDR3 nucleotides: TGCGCCAGCAGCCCTCGTATCAGCCTCGCAAACAATGAGCAGTTCTTC. Protein product: CASSPRISLANNEQFF.

V and J are TRBV7-2 and TRBJ1-2; TRBD1 matches at 8 bases. The junction had 5 bases not matched to a gene; V was cut back by 4 bases and J by 4 bases. Germline-derived CDR1 and CDR2 are SGHTA and FQGNSA. This CDR3 is 14 amino acids long. CDR3 sequence (DNA): TGTGCCAGCAGCTCGACAGGGGTCGTCTATGGCTACACCTTC. Amino acids: CASSSTGVVYGYTF.

The chain carries TRBV5-6 and TRBJ2-1, with D tentatively TRBD1 (5 bases). CDR3 length equals 13 residues. The germline CDR1 and CDR2 sequences are SGHDT and YYEEEE. V was cut by 0 bases and J by 9 bases, with 10 bases left in between. CDR3 nucleotides: TGTGCCAGCAGCTTGGGATTTGGGGCTGAGCAGTTCTTC. Translation gives CASSLGFGAEQFF.

This clone was seen many times. The rearrangement uses TRBV1 and TRBJ2-5; the table names TRBD2, a call not compared with the DNA. TRBV1 is noted as a pseudogene. This CDR3 spans 15 amino acids. The CDR3 loop is CTSSPPSRARETQYF. The CDR3 DNA reads TGCACCAGCAGCCCGCCCTCTCGTGCGCGAGAGACCCAGTACTTC.

The chain couples TRBV25-1 to TRBJ2-1; no firm D call. V was pared by 4 bases and J by 5 bases, with 15 bases between. CDR1 MGHDK and CDR2 SYGVNS come from the germline V gene. The CDR3 is 15 amino acids. The CDR3 is CASSVTAYSHNEQFF. DNA of the CDR3: TGTGCCAGCAGTGTAACCGCGTATTCCCACAATGAGCAGTTCTTC.

Concerning this clone: This CDR3 is also generated by other DNA sequences in the sample. The chain has TRBV5-1 and TRBJ2-1, with 7 positions matching TRBD2. The CDR3 spans 15 residues. V lost 0 bases, J lost 2 bases, and 2 bases stayed unmatched. Germline CDR1 reads SGHRS; CDR2 reads YFSETQ. In DNA form, the CDR3 reads TGCGCCAGCAGCTTGGGGCTAGCGGCCTACAATGAGCAGTTCTTC. It yields the protein CASSLGLAAYNEQFF.

This clone was observed a single time. The chain recombines TRBV7-9 with TRBJ1-6; 7 bases fit TRBD1. Germline loops: CDR1 SEHNR, CDR2 FQNEAQ (reference sequence). V trimming: 5 bases; J trimming: 5 bases; junction bases outside the gene matches: 18. The CDR3 consists of 19 residues. The CDR3 nucleotides are TGTGCCAGCAGCCGACACCTATTGGGACAGTCTAATCATAATTCACCCCTCCACTTT. It encodes CASSRHLLGQSNHNSPLHF. The complete variable domain, with remaining parts taken from reference TRBV7-9 and TRBJ1-6, reads DTGVSQNPRHKITKRGQNVTFRCDPISEHNRLYWYRQTLGQGPEFLTYFQNEAQLEKSRLLSDRFSAERPKGSFSTLEIQRTEQGDSAMYLCASSRHLLGQSNHNSPLHFGNGTRLTVT.

The chain employs TRBV4-3 and TRBJ2-1; 9 bases agree with TRBD1. The CDR3 totals 17 residues. With 0 bases clipped from V and 6 bases from J, the junction kept 9 bases outside the gene matches. Germline CDR1 reads LGHNA; CDR2 reads YSLEER. CDR3 DNA sequence: TGCGCCAGCAGCCAAGATACCCAAGACAGGGGGTTCAATGAGCAGTTCTTC. It translates to CASSQDTQDRGFNEQFF.

The chain couples TRBV7-6 to TRBJ2-7; 9 nucleotides agree with TRBD1. Germline V gene data show CDR1 as SGHVS and CDR2 as FNYEAQ. Losses at the gene ends were 4 bases for V and 5 bases for J; bases not matched to a gene: 6. CDR3 length equals 14 residues. For the CDR3, the DNA is TGTGCCAGCAGCTCCGGACAGGGGAAGCACGAGCAGTACTTC. This encodes CASSSGQGKHEQYF.

The V gene is TRBV28, the J gene TRBJ1-2; 7 nucleotides agree with TRBD1. The trim removed 3 bases at V and 7 bases at J, leaving 14 bases unmatched. The CDR3 has 16 residues. CDR1 is MDHEN, CDR2 SYDVKM, per germline. CDR3 loop: CASSFRPGGRGGGYTF. CDR3 coding DNA: TGTGCCAGCAGTTTTCGCCCAGGGGGTAGAGGGGGTGGCTACACCTTC.

The rearrangement joins TRBV9 to TRBJ1-1; no clear D gene. The CDR3 runs to 13 residues. V lost 0 bases, J lost 4 bases, and 7 bases lay in between. Germline CDR1 and CDR2: SGDLS and YYNGEE. The CDR3 bases are TGTGCCAGCAGCGTAGGGTGGACCACTGAAGCTTTCTTT. As protein: CASSVGWTTEAFF.

In this sample, this clone turned up a few times. The V call is TRBV2, the J call TRBJ1-1; D might be TRBD1 (5 bases). The V end lost 3 bases, the J end lost 11 bases, and 13 bases lay between the germline ends. The CDR3 covers 12 residues. Looked up from germline, CDR1 is SNHLY and CDR2 is FYNNEI. The CDR3 loop reads CASSEGDGEAFF. CDR3 coding DNA: TGTGCCAGCAGTGAGGGGGACGGGGAGGCTTTCTTT.

The chain is built from TRBV6-1 and TRBJ1-1, with TRBD1 matching over 12 bases. Per germline, CDR1 MNHNS and CDR2 SASEGT. The length of the CDR3 is 18 residues. Trimming removed 4 bases from V and 0 bases from J; junction bases left unmatched: 9. The CDR3 protein is CASSGDRGQRGMNTEAFF. The CDR3 DNA sequence: TGTGCCAGCAGTGGGGACAGGGGGCAACGGGGAATGAACACTGAAGCTTTCTTT.

This chain links TRBV6-5 with TRBJ2-2, with 9 bases identical to TRBD1. The CDR3 is made up of 13 amino acids. V lost 8 bases and J lost 5; bases outside the gene matches: 3. CDR1 is MNHEY, CDR2 SVGAGI, per germline. CDR3 protein: CASGTGSTGELFF. The CDR3 DNA sequence: TGTGCCAGCGGGACAGGGAGTACCGGGGAGCTGTTTTTT.

V usage is TRBV19 and J usage is TRBJ2-3; 8 nucleotides agree with TRBD2. CDR3 length: 18 residues. The ends lost 4 bases at V and 2 bases at J; junction bases unmatched: 14. The germline V gene has CDR1 LNHDA and CDR2 SQIVND (reference sequence). The CDR3: CASSTRGSGTGLTDTQYF. The CDR3 DNA follows: TGTGCCAGTAGTACCCGGGGTAGCGGGACCGGCCTCACAGATACGCAGTATTTT. Based on the CDR3 plus reference TRBV19 and TRBJ2-3, the full variable domain is DGGITQSPKYLFRKEGQNVTLSCEQNLNHDAMYWYRQDPGQGLRLIYYSQIVNDFQKGDIAEGYSVSREKKESFPLTVTSAQKNPTAFYLCASSTRGSGTGLTDTQYFGPGTRLTVL.

J is TRBJ1-2 and V is TRBV27; D is ambiguous. Germline CDR1 and CDR2: MNHEY and SMNVEV (reference sequence). The CDR3 extends over 15 amino acids. V lost 0 bases, J lost 4 bases, and 12 bases lay in between. CDR3 nucleotides: TGTGCCAGCAGTTTATCGGCAGGAAGTTTCTATGGCTACACCTTC. As protein: CASSLSAGSFYGYTF.

V gene TRBV28 combines with J gene TRBJ2-5; TRBD2 matches 8 bases. Germline values: CDR1 MDHEN, CDR2 SYDVKM. After removal of 7 bases from V and 5 bases from J, the junction contained 6 bases not matched to a gene. The CDR3 has 13 amino acids. CDR3 DNA sequence: TGTGCCAGCAAGTCGGGGGGGCGGGAGACCCAGTACTTC. Translation gives CASKSGGRETQYF. Variable domain in full (rest from reference TRBV28 and TRBJ2-5): DVKVTQSSRYLVKRTGEKVFLECVQDMDHENMFWYRQDPGLGLRLIYFSYDVKMKEKGDIPEGYSVSREKKERFSLILESASTNQTSMYLCASKSGGRETQYFGPGTRLLVL.

This clone has a handful of counts. The chain couples TRBV28 to TRBJ2-7, with 9 bases matching TRBD1. Germline assignment: CDR1 MDHEN and CDR2 SYDVKM. Trimming took 7 bases from V and 4 from J; bases not matched to a gene: 11. The CDR3 covers 15 residues. The CDR3 spells CASTVGQGNGYEQYF. DNA of the CDR3: TGTGCCAGCACGGTGGGACAGGGTAATGGTTACGAGCAGTACTTC.

The chain employs TRBV2 and TRBJ1-1; D remains ambiguous. Germline V gene lookup returns CDR1 SNHLY and CDR2 FYNNEI. The CDR3 length is 14 residues. Deletions cut 0 bases from V and 0 bases from J, with 5 bases between. CDR3 sequence: CASSEAGMNTEAFF. The CDR3 bases are TGTGCCAGCAGTGAAGCCGGGATGAACACTGAAGCTTTCTTT.

The chain is built from TRBV5-1 and TRBJ1-3; D may be TRBD1 (5 bases). This CDR3 contains 15 residues. V was cut by 5 bases and J by 0 bases, with 12 bases left in between. Germline loops: CDR1 SGHRS, CDR2 YFSETQ. CDR3 DNA: TGCGCCAGCAGGAAGGGACCCGACTCTGGAAACACCATATATTTT. Its translation: CASRKGPDSGNTIYF.

V usage is TRBV9 and J usage is TRBJ1-1, with D unresolved. The germline V gene encodes CDR1 SGDLS and CDR2 YYNGEE. The CDR3 has 14 amino acids. V shed 0 bases and J shed 4 bases, with 10 bases lying between them. The CDR3 DNA sequence: TGTGCCAGCAGCGTAGAAGCGGGGTCCACTGAAGCTTTCTTT. This gives the protein CASSVEAGSTEAFF.

V usage is TRBV28 and J usage is TRBJ1-5; tentative D call: TRBD1 (6 bases). With 6 bases removed from V and 0 bases from J, the gap between germline ends came to 12 bases. The CDR3 loop spans 15 amino acids. Looked up from germline, CDR1 is MDHEN and CDR2 is SYDVKM. The CDR3 loop reads CASRTQGHSNQPQHF. Here the CDR3 DNA reads TGTGCCAGCAGAACACAGGGACATAGCAATCAGCCCCAGCATTTT.

This CDR3 reads CASSQRRGSLDNEQFF. The CDR3 nucleotides read TGTGCCAGCAGTCAAAGGAGAGGGAGCCTAGACAATGAGCAGTTCTTC. The chain is built from TRBV14 and TRBJ2-1; D is possibly TRBD2 (5 bases). CDR3 size: 16 residues. Germline V gene sequence: CDR1 SGHDN, CDR2 FVKESK. Trimming pared 6 bases from V and 5 bases from J, leaving 20 bases between.